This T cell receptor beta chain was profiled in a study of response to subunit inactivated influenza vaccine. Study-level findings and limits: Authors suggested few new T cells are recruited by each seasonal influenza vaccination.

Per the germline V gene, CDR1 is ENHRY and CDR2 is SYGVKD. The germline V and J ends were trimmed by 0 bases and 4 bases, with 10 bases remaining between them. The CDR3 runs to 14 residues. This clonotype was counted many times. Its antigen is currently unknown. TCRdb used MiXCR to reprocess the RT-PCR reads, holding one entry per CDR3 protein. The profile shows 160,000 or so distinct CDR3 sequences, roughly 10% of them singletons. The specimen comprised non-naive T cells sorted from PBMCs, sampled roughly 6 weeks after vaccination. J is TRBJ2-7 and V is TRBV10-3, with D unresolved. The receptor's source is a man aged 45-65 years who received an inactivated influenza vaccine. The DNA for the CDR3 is TGTGCCATCAGTGAGTCCGACGGAAGATACGAGCAGTACTTC. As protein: CAISESDGRYEQYF.